The clone carrying this T cell receptor (beta chain) appeared a few times. Its specificity is not known. The CDR3 spans 13 residues. The germline V gene has CDR1 MNHEY and CDR2 SMNVEV (reference sequence). Trimming at V came to 9 bases and at J to 9 bases, leaving 5 bases not matched to a gene. Using its own MiXCR run on the RT-PCR reads, TCRdb lists one record per CDR3 protein. This sample has 710,000 or so distinct CDR3 sequences, with 15% to 18% found just once. This sample was included in a study of response to subunit inactivated influenza vaccine. Whole-study findings and limits: There was a suggestion from the authors that each seasonal influenza vaccination recruits few new T cells.

Sequenced material: PBMCs from blood, taken 11 to 12 days after vaccination. The receptor's source is a man aged 45-65 years who received an inactivated influenza vaccine. The chain has TRBV27 and TRBJ2-1, with 13 nucleotides matching TRBD2. CDR3 coding DNA: TGTGCCAGTCGGACTAGCGGGAGCAGTGAGCAGTTCTTC. Translation: CASRTSGSSEQFF.